The present entry profiles one T cell receptor beta chain with its context. What it binds is not known. This entry comes from a study of neoadjuvant anti-PD-1 for oral cavity cancer. About the research overall: Most patients had three to four biweekly doses of 3 mg/kg nivolumab before resection. Findings and limits, study-wide: Non-responders to neoadjuvant nivolumab had significantly more clonal PBMC T cells than responders.

Sample time point: after neoadjuvant nivolumab, at surgical resection. These newly diagnosed stage II-IVA oral cavity squamous cell carcinoma patients had no prior systemic or radiation treatment. Analysis of PBMCs was direct, with no culture step. Only in-frame clones appear in the TCRdb table, and some are missing; sequencing was by immunoSEQ multiplex PCR. The repertoire holds roughly 8,900 clones, 65% to 70% seen once, with 4.2% in the top ten. CDR3 length: 16 residues. The V gene end was trimmed by 1 base and the J gene end by 5 bases; junction bases not matched to a gene: 9. Germline assignment: CDR1 SGDLS and CDR2 YYNGEE.

This chain joins TRBV9 and TRBJ2-5, with 9 bases matching TRBD2. This clonotype originated in a person aged 40 to 85 with oral cavity squamous cell carcinoma. This sample comprised PBMCs, obtained after nivolumab (anti-PD-1) treatment. CDR3 amino acids: CASSVRASGIGETQYF. In nucleotides, the CDR3 is TGTGCCAGCAGCGTAAGGGCTAGCGGGATTGGGGAGACCCAGTACTTC.